This T cell receptor (beta chain) is from a study of blood T cell repertoires in COVID-19. Study information: Sites across the United States, Italy and Spain contributed samples from acute and convalescent COVID-19. The cDNA or gDNA used as material had been derived from T cells, B-cell-depleted T cells, or PBMCs.

Original methodology: Estimation of nucleated cell counts relied on the amplification of reference gene primers. Method: immunoSEQ multiplex PCR; TCRdb's copy keeps in-frame clones and lacks some. V, J and clone size were drawn from that table, and D and trimming were deduced from the DNA. In the table there are some 99,000 clones, roughly 84% of which are singletons. A remark on this clone: Mismatch with germline at one junction end may stem from a read error.

The CDR3 runs to 14 residues. Germline assignment: CDR1 SNHLY and CDR2 FYNNEI. This sequence originates from a woman in her forties or fifties with acute or convalescent COVID-19. The sequenced sample consisted of peripheral blood. This rearrangement joins TRBV2 to TRBJ2-1, with 13 bases matching TRBD2. In DNA, the CDR3 is TGTGCCAGCAGCGGGACTAGCGGGGCCCCGGGGGAGCTCTTC. This sequence encodes CASSGTSGAPGELF.